The 16 T cell receptor beta chains below were found in one sample sequenced in a study of response to subunit inactivated influenza vaccine (dated by TCRdb to between 2018 and 2020). The library was made by RT-PCR. The sequencer listed for this sample is Illumina HiSeq 2500. TCRdb ran its own pipeline on the public reads, namely fastp trimming at Q25 and MiXCR clone calling, and kept in-frame beta chains. Rows merge per CDR3 protein into single entries with the most common DNA and genes. The table for this sample lists about 620,000 distinct CDR3 sequences; over 9.5% of them were counted only once. Approximately 10% of the sample belongs to the ten largest clones. The material sequenced was PBMCs from blood, taken on the day of vaccination. The source is a man aged 45-65 years who received an inactivated influenza vaccine. Donor details come from another sample of the same person, matched by shared clones.

Many counts were recorded for this clonotype. The chain recombines TRBV7-8 with TRBJ2-5; D is unresolved. Germline CDR1 is SGHVS and CDR2 is FQNEAQ. The CDR3 totals 17 residues. Trimming removed 2 bases from V and 1 base from J, with 17 bases in between. The CDR3 DNA follows: TGTGCCAGCAGCTTAAGGATTATTTTAGGTCCCCAAGAGACCCAGTACTTC. It is translated as CASSLRIILGPQETQYF.

At least ten counts were recorded for this clonotype. This chain's CDR3 is CSLWGKGRHYNEQFF. DNA for the CDR3: TGCAGTCTTTGGGGAAAAGGCAGACACTACAATGAGCAGTTCTTC. The chain employs TRBV20-1 and TRBJ2-1, with unresolved D. CDR1 and CDR2 (germline): DFQATT, SNEGSKA (reference sequence). This CDR3 is built from 15 residues. Deletions cut 8 bases from V and 3 bases from J, with 20 bases between.

The CDR3 coding sequence is TGTGCCATCAGCCCCCAGGGTAGCTACGAGCAGTACTTC. This sequence encodes CAISPQGSYEQYF. The chain has TRBV10-3 and TRBJ2-7; D is possibly TRBD1 (5 bases). This CDR3 is built from 13 residues. In germline, CDR1 is ENHRY, CDR2 SYGVKD. V lost 6 bases and J 3 bases, leaving 12 bases between the germline ends.

The V gene is TRBV5-6, the J gene TRBJ2-3, with D perhaps given as TRBD1 or TRBD2 (5 bases each). The V gene's germline CDR1 is SGHDT and CDR2 YYEEEE. Trimming stripped 5 bases from V and 1 base from J, with 20 bases between. CDR3 length: 17 residues. The CDR3, as DNA: TGTGCCAGCAGTCGGGGCGTTATGGCGAAGGGCACAGATACGCAGTATTTT. It yields the protein CASSRGVMAKGTDTQYF.

The V gene is TRBV4-3, the J gene TRBJ1-2; the D is unclear. Germline loops: CDR1 LGHNA, CDR2 YSLEER. Between the trimmed V and J ends, which lost 0 bases and 4 bases, there was a span of 15 bases. The CDR3 contains 16 residues. CDR3 coding DNA: TGCGCCAGCAGCCAAGATAGGAGGGCCTGGGGCTATGGCTACACCTTC. It yields the protein CASSQDRRAWGYGYTF.

This clonotype was counted a few times. This sequence joins TRBV5-1 and TRBJ2-5; 11 bases are shared with TRBD1. The junction had 6 bases not matched to a gene; V was cut back by 3 bases and J by 5 bases. The germline CDR1 and CDR2 sequences are SGHRS and YFSETQ. The CDR3 covers 15 residues. CDR3 loop: CASSWTGGGQETQYF. CDR3 bases: TGCGCCAGCAGCTGGACAGGGGGCGGACAGGAGACCCAGTACTTC.

The rearrangement uses TRBV2 and TRBJ2-7, with 10 nucleotides matching TRBD1. In germline, CDR1 is SNHLY, CDR2 FYNNEI. CDR3 length: 14 amino acids. J was trimmed by 5 bases and V by 3 bases; bases with no gene match: 4. As DNA, the CDR3 is TGTGCCAGCAGTGATAGGGGACAGGGGAACGAGCAGTACTTC. Translating gives CASSDRGQGNEQYF.

This clonotype has at least ten counts. V and J are TRBV10-3 and TRBJ2-1, with D possibly TRBD2 on 6 matching bases. Germline-derived CDR1 and CDR2 are ENHRY and SYGVKD. The CDR3 contains 15 residues. Deletions cut 10 bases from V and 5 bases from J, with 21 bases between. For the CDR3, the DNA is TGTGCCACCTCTGGCGGGACGGTTTTAAACAATGAGCAGTTCTTC. It is translated as CATSGGTVLNNEQFF.

This clonotype came up a few times. V and J are TRBV7-2 and TRBJ2-7; D unclear. V shed 1 base and J shed 2 bases, with 9 bases lying between them. This CDR3 is 14 amino acids long. CDR1 SGHTA and CDR2 FQGNSA come from the germline V gene. The CDR3 sequence: CASSLGARAYEQYF. The CDR3 nucleotides read TGTGCCAGCAGCTTAGGCGCCCGGGCCTACGAGCAGTACTTC. The variable domain in full, with the rest retrieved from reference TRBV7-2 and TRBJ2-7, is GAGVSQSPSNKVTEKGKDVELRCDPISGHTALYWYRQSLGQGLEFLIYFQGNSAPDKSGLPSDRFSAERTGGSVSTLTIQRTQQEDSAVYLCASSLGARAYEQYFGPGTRLTVT.

This clonotype was seen repeatedly, ten times or more. The chain is built from TRBV20-1 and TRBJ1-1; 7 bases are shared with TRBD1. Germline V lookup: CDR1 DFQATT, CDR2 SNEGSKA (reference sequence). V dropped 3 bases and J dropped 4; count of bases not matched to a gene: 8. The CDR3 length is 14 residues. DNA for the CDR3: TGCAGTGCTAGTAGGGATACAGGGGCCACTGAAGCTTTCTTT. This encodes CSASRDTGATEAFF.

CDR3 sequence reads: CSARVGLAYEQYF. The CDR3 region has the DNA TGCAGTGCTAGAGTAGGGTTAGCCTACGAGCAGTACTTC. This rearrangement joins TRBV20-1 to TRBJ2-7; unclear D gene. The CDR3 is 13 amino acids. Germline V gene lookup returns CDR1 DFQATT and CDR2 SNEGSKA (reference sequence). With 1 base removed from V and 2 bases from J, the gap between germline ends came to 9 bases.

This clonotype was picked up a small number of times. V and J are TRBV7-2 and TRBJ1-1; D perhaps matches TRBD1 (5 bases). The germline V gene encodes CDR1 SGHTA and CDR2 FQGNSA. With 1 base removed from V and 4 bases from J, the gap between germline ends came to 7 bases. The CDR3 has 13 amino acids. CDR3: CASSLDRFTEAFF. In DNA form, the CDR3 reads TGTGCCAGCAGCTTAGACAGGTTCACTGAAGCTTTCTTT. Based on the CDR3 plus reference TRBV7-2 and TRBJ1-1, the full variable domain is GAGVSQSPSNKVTEKGKDVELRCDPISGHTALYWYRQSLGQGLEFLIYFQGNSAPDKSGLPSDRFSAERTGGSVSTLTIQRTQQEDSAVYLCASSLDRFTEAFFGQGTRLTVV.

This clonotype came up many times. The chain combines TRBV29-1 with TRBJ2-1; D uncertain. Looked up from germline, CDR1 is SQVTM and CDR2 is ANQGSEA. With 4 bases removed from V and 7 bases from J, the gap between germline ends came to 14 bases. This CDR3 is 13 amino acids long. As DNA, the CDR3 is TGCAGCGTTGTACGGGCCCTGGGGAATGAGCAGTTCTTC. This gives the protein CSVVRALGNEQFF.

This clonotype was counted ten times or more. The genes are TRBV11-2 and TRBJ2-1; TRBD2 matches 11 bases. Trimming removed 4 bases from V and 3 bases from J; junction bases left unmatched: 8. The CDR3 runs to 17 residues. Germline V gene lookup returns CDR1 SGHAT and CDR2 FQNNGV. DNA of the CDR3: TGTGCCAGCAGCTCCGGTCTAGCGGGGGGTTACTACAATGAGCAGTTCTTC. Protein: CASSSGLAGGYYNEQFF.

This chain uses TRBV7-9 with TRBJ2-5; 7 bases align to TRBD2. Germline V gene data show CDR1 as SEHNR and CDR2 as FQNEAQ (reference sequence). This CDR3 is 16 amino acids long. V lost 2 bases to trimming and J lost 5 bases; unmatched junction nucleotides: 11. CDR3 in DNA: TGTGCCAGCAGCTTAAGAACGGCGGGGGTTTGGGAGACCCAGTACTTC. It translates to CASSLRTAGVWETQYF.

Only a few counts were recorded for this clonotype. The rearrangement links TRBV10-3 to TRBJ2-5; 9 nucleotides align to TRBD1. CDR1 and CDR2 (germline): ENHRY, SYGVKD. Losses at the gene ends were 4 bases for V and 5 bases for J; bases not matched to a gene: 8. This CDR3 region has 15 residues. The CDR3 is CAISAGQGNAETQYF. CDR3 nucleotides: TGTGCCATCAGTGCGGGACAGGGAAACGCTGAGACCCAGTACTTC.